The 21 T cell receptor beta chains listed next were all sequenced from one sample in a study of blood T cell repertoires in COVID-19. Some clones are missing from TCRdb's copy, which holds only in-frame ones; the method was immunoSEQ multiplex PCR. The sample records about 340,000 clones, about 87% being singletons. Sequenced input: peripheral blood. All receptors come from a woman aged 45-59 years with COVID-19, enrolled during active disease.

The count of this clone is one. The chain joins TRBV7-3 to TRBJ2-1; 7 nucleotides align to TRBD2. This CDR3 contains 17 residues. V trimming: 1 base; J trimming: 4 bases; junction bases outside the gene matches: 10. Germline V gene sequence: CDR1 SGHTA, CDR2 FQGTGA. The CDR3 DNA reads TGTGCCAGCAGCTTAATGGGTGCTAGCGGCTTGTACAATGAGCAGTTCTTC. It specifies CASSLMGASGLYNEQFF.

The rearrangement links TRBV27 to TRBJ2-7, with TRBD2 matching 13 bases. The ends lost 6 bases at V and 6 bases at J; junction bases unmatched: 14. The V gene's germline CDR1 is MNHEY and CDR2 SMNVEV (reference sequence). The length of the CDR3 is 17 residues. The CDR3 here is CASSPRERTSGRSEQYF. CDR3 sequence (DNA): TGTGCCAGCAGCCCAAGAGAGAGGACTAGCGGGAGAAGCGAGCAGTACTTC.

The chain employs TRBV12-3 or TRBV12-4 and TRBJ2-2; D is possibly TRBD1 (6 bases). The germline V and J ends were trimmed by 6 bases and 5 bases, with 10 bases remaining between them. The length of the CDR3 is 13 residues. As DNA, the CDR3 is TGTGCCAGCAGATTTACAGGGACCGGGGAGCTGTTTTTT. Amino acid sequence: CASRFTGTGELFF.

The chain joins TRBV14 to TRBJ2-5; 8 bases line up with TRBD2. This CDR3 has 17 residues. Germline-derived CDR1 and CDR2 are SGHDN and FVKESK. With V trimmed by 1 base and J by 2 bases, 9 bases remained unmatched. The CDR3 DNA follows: TGTGCCAGCAGCCAAGGGTTGGCGGGAGGCCTTCAAGAGACCCAGTACTTC. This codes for CASSQGLAGGLQETQYF.

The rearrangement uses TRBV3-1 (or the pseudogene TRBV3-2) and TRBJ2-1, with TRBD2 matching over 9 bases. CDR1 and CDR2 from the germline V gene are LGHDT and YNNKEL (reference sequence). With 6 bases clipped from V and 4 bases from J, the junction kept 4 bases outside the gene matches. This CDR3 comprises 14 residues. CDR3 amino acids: CASSPSGIYNEQFF. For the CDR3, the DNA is TGTGCCAGCAGTCCTAGCGGGATATACAATGAGCAGTTCTTC.

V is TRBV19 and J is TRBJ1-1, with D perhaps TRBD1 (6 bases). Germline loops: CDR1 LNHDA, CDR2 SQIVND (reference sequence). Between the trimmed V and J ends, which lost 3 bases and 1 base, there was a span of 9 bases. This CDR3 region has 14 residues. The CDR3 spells CASSMSGQNTEAFF. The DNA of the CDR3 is TGTGCCAGTAGTATGTCGGGACAGAACACTGAAGCTTTCTTT.

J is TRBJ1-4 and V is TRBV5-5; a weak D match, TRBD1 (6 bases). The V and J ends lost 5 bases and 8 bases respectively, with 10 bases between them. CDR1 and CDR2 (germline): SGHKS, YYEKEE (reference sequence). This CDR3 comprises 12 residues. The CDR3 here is CASSFTGEKLFF. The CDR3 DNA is TGTGCCAGCAGTTTTACAGGGGAAAAACTGTTTTTT.

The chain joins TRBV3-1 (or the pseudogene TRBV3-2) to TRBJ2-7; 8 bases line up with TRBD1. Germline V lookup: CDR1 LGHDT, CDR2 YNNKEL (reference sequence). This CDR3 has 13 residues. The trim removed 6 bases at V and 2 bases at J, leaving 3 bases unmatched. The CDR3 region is CASRPTGAYEQYF. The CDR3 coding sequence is TGTGCCAGCAGGCCGACAGGGGCCTACGAGCAGTACTTC.

The CDR3 DNA reads as TGTGCCAGCGGTCTTACTCAAGAGACCCAGTACTTC. Translating gives CASGLTQETQYF. The chain combines TRBV2 with TRBJ2-5; D not resolved. V was shortened by 8 bases and J by 2 bases, with 9 bases between the two germline ends. CDR1 SNHLY and CDR2 FYNNEI come from the germline V gene. The CDR3 is 12 residues long.

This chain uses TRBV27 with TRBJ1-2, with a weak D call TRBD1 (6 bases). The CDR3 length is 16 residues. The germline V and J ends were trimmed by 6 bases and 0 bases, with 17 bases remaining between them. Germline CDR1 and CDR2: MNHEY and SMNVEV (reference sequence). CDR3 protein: CASRLTQGRSNYGYTF. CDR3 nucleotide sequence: TGTGCCAGCAGATTAACACAGGGTCGATCTAACTATGGCTACACCTTC.

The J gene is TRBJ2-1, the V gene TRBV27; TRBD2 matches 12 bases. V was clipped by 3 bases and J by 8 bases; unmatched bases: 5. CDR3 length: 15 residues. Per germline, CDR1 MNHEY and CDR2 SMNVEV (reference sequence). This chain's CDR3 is CASSLMPSGGDEQFF. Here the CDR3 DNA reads TGTGCCAGCAGTTTGATGCCTAGCGGGGGGGATGAGCAGTTCTTC.

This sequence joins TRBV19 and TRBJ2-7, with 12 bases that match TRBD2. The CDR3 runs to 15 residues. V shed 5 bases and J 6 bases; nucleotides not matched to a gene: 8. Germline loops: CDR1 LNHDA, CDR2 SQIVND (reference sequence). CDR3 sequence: CASSAQGLAGSEQYF. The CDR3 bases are TGTGCCAGTAGTGCCCAGGGACTAGCGGGTTCCGAGCAGTACTTC.

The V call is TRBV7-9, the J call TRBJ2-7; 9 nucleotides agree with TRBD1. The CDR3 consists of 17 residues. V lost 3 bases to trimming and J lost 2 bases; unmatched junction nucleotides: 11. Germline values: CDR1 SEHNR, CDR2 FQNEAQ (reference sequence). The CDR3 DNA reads TGTGCCAGCAGCTTGGGACAGGGTTCACACTACACCTACGAGCAGTACTTC. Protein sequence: CASSLGQGSHYTYEQYF.

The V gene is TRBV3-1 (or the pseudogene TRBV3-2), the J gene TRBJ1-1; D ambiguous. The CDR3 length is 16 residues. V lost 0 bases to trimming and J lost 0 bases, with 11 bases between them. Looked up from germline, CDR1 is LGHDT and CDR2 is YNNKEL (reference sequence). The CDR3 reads CASSQDYGGMNTEAFF. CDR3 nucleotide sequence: TGTGCCAGCAGCCAAGATTATGGCGGGATGAACACTGAAGCTTTCTTT.

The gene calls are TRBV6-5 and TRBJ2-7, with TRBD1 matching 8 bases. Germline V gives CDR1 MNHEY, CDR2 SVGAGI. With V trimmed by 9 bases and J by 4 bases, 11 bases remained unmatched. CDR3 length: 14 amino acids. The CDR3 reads CASLYGQGQYEQYF. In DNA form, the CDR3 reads TGTGCCAGTCTCTACGGACAGGGACAATACGAGCAGTACTTC.

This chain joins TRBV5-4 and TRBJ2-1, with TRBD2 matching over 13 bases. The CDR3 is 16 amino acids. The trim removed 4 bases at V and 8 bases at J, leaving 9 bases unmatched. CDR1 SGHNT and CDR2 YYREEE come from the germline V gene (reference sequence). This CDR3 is CASSTPTSGRADEQFF. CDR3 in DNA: TGTGCCAGCAGCACCCCCACTAGCGGGAGGGCCGATGAGCAGTTCTTC.

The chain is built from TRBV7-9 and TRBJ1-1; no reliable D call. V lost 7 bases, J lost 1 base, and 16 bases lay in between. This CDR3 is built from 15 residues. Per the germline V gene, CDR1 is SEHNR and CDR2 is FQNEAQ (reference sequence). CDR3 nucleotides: TGTGCCAGCACCCTCGGCGGCAACCCGAACACTGAAGCTTTCTTT. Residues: CASTLGGNPNTEAFF.

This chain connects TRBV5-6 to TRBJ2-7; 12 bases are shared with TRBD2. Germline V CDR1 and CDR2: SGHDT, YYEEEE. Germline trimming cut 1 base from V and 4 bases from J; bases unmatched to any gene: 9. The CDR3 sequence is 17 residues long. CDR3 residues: CASSLRTSGIFLYEQYF. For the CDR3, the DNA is TGTGCCAGCAGCTTGAGGACTAGCGGGATTTTCCTATACGAGCAGTACTTC.

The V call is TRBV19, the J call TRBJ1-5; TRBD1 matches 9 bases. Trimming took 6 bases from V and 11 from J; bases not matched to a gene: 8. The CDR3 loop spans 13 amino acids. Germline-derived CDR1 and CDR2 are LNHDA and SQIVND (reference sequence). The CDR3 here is CASSPRDRVSQHF. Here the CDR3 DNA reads TGTGCCAGTAGCCCCCGGGACAGGGTGTCCCAGCATTTT.

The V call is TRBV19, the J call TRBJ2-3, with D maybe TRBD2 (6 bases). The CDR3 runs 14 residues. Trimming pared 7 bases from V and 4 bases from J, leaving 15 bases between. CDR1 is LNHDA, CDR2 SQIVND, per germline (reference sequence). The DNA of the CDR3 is TGTGCCAGTACACACGGGAGCGTGTCAGATACGCAGTATTTT. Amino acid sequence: CASTHGSVSDTQYF.

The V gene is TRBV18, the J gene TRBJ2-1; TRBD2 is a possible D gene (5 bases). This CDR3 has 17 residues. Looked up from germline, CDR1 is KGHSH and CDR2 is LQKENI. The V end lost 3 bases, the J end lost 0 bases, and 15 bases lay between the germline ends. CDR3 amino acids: CASSPILRVGSYNEQFF. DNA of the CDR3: TGTGCCAGCTCACCGATCTTGAGGGTAGGCTCCTACAATGAGCAGTTCTTC.